This section outlines one T cell receptor beta chain sequence together with its context. No antigen is known for it. Per-base quality was not reported, and no clone a single base away is much larger than it. The sample originates from a study of blood T cell repertoires in COVID-19 (dated by TCRdb to 2020 to 2021). Describing the broader study: Collaborator samples came from the United States, Italy and Spain and covered acute and convalescent phases of COVID-19. The prospective study material was composed of cDNA or gDNA derived from T cells, B-cell-depleted T cells, or PBMCs. Subjects who had been exposed to COVID-19, were actively infected with it, or had recovered from it provided the deeply sampled blood TCRbeta repertoires that made up the dataset. The repertoires were released in a freely available public database meant as a resource for research on the immune response to SARS-CoV-2. Samples were obtained from the ongoing ImmuneRACE study (first 160 participants) and from 950 to 1,500 subjects provided by 6 global collaborators. Sample metadata almost always included a de-identified subject ID, COVID-19 status, age in years and sex. Where available, HLA class I and class II types were taken from metadata supplied by the sample provider and were not determined by assay-based typing. General study outcomes and caveats: Clinical and demographic metadata were provided uncurated, with the amount varying by source and participant.

Each collaborating institution followed its own protocols to collect whole blood in K2EDTA tubes. Collaborator samples were shipped for TCRbeta analysis as frozen whole blood, isolated PBMCs, or DNA extracted from either sample type. TCRbeta CDR3 regions were amplified from genomic DNA using the immunoSEQ Assay, a bias-controlled multiplex PCR. The original pipeline was this. Within the assay, amplification of reference gene primers was used to estimate how many nucleated cells each sample contained. Sequence reads were collapsed and filtered to measure the absolute abundance of every unique TCRbeta CDR3 rearrangement. Productive Simpson clonality was computed per sample as the square root of Simpson's diversity index over productive rearrangements. The table comes from immuneACCESS by way of TCRdb, which keeps in-frame sequences with V and J called. Part of the clones is missing from these tables; in studies checked, under half for an unresolved V gene and the rest for unknown reasons. V and J calls and clone size are as listed in that table; D and trimming were resolved from the DNA. Recorded for this sample are about 100,000 clones; less than 90% of them occurred a single time. The top ten clonotypes cover about 7.4% of the sample.

V is cut by 10 bases and J by 5 bases, and the space between the germline ends is 14 bases. The CDR3 measures 13 amino acids from cysteine to phenylalanine. Only CDR3 DNA remains: 39 bases, in frame from the first base. The germline V gene yields KGHDR for CDR1 and SFDVKD for CDR2. This chain joins TRBV24-1 to TRBJ2-1; the D gene is perhaps TRBD1, on 6 matching bases. The sample taken for sequencing was peripheral blood. This TCR derives from a man younger than 40 in a cohort sampled during active COVID-19. At the DNA level, the sequence is TGTGCCACAACTGACAGGCCTGACAATGAGCAGTTCTTC. Its protein is CATTDRPDNEQFF.